A selection of T cell receptor beta chains follows, all from one sample in a study of siplizumab effects on memory and regulatory T cells. Their antigens are not known. Profiled with immunoSEQ multiplex PCR; TCRdb holds only in-frame clones, not every one. The sample lists 12,000 or so clones; 40% were seen once. Sample: CFSE-low (dividing) CD8+ T cells sorted from an allogeneic mixed lymphocyte reaction. The receptors shown here come from a human donor in good health; the cells came from an allogeneic mixed lymphocyte reaction. Each CDR3 is given with its conserved first and last residue. A D gene is named only where the DNA matches it firmly. Clone size is shown for a subset of rows, as once, few, many or a class of expanded clone.

TRBV2	TRBJ2-2	TRBD1	NA	TGTGCCAGCAGTTGGGACAGGGCGGGAACCGGGGAGCTGTTTTTT	CASSWDRAGTGELFF
TRBV9	TRBJ2-7	NA	few	TGTGCCAGCAGCGTTGACGAGTTCCACGAGCAGTACTTC	CASSVDEFHEQYF
TRBV27	TRBJ1-2	TRBD1	few	TGTGCCAGCAGTCGGGGACAGGGGGCGGGTGGCTACACCTTC	CASSRGQGAGGYTF
TRBV7-9	TRBJ2-2	TRBD2	NA	TGTGCCAGCAGCCCCCCGAGCACTAGCGGCCCGAACACCGGGGAGCTGTTTTTT	CASSPPSTSGPNTGELFF
TRBV7-6	TRBJ2-3	TRBD1	few	TGTGCCAGCAGCACCCACCGGGACAGCTCCACAGATACGCAGTATTTT	CASSTHRDSSTDTQYF
TRBV7-8	TRBJ2-3	NA	few	TGTGCCAGCAGCCTAGGGCCATGGGGCACAGATACGCAGTATTTT	CASSLGPWGTDTQYF
TRBV19	TRBJ1-5	TRBD1	few	TGTGCCAGTAGTGAACAGGGGGCCCTTGAATATAGCAATCAGCCCCAGCATTTT	CASSEQGALEYSNQPQHF
TRBV7-6	TRBJ2-5	NA	NA	TGTGCCAGCAGCTTAAATATAGGACAGGGAGGGGTTCGGGAGACCCAGTACTTC	CASSLNIGQGGVRETQYF
TRBV27	TRBJ2-1	TRBD2	NA	TGTGCCAGCCGGATCTCGGGACTAGCGGGAGTTAGCTCCTACAATGAGCAGTTCTTC	CASRISGLAGVSSYNEQFF
TRBV7-9	TRBJ1-4	NA	NA	TGTGCCAGCAGCTTTCTTGACGATGAAAAACTGTTTTTT	CASSFLDDEKLFF
TRBV7-3	TRBJ2-3	TRBD1	medium-sized	TGTGCCAGCAGTTCTACAGGGGGCTGGTTGGATACGCAGTATTTT	CASSSTGGWLDTQYF
TRBV12-5	TRBJ1-1	NA	medium-sized	TGTGCTAGTGGTTGGGGGGGAAACACTGAAGCTTTCTTT	CASGWGGNTEAFF
TRBV5-1	TRBJ1-1	TRBD1	NA	TGCGCCAGCAGCTTGTGGGACAGGGGAGCAAACACTGAAGCTTTCTTT	CASSLWDRGANTEAFF
TRBV29-1	TRBJ2-2	NA	NA	TGCAGCGTTGATGGGGGAACCGGGGAGCTGTTTTTT	CSVDGGTGELFF
TRBV4-1	TRBJ2-1	TRBD2	NA	TGCGCCAGCAGCCCACTAGCGGGGGGGCGCGGAGAGCAGTTCTTC	CASSPLAGGRGEQFF
TRBV5-1	TRBJ1-1	NA	NA	TGCGCCAGCAGCTTGGGTGGGGACACTGAAGCTTTCTTT	CASSLGGDTEAFF
TRBV21-1	TRBJ1-2	NA	once	TGTGCCAGCAGTGCGAGAAAGACCTATGGCTACACCTTC	CASSARKTYGYTF
TRBV7-9	TRBJ2-7	NA	many	TGTGCCAGCACCCTTGACAGCTCCTACGAGCAGTACTTC	CASTLDSSYEQYF
TRBV7-9	TRBJ2-2	TRBD1	once	TGTGCCAGCAGCCCGCGGACAGGGCCGAACACCGGGGAGCTGTTTTTT	CASSPRTGPNTGELFF
TRBV4-1	TRBJ2-7	TRBD1	NA	TGCGCCAGCAGCCTGAAGACAGGGACCTACGAGCAGTACTTC	CASSLKTGTYEQYF
TRBV6-5	TRBJ2-7	TRBD2	NA	TGTGCCAGCAGTTTCGGGGGGACTACCTACGAGCAGTACTTC	CASSFGGTTYEQYF
TRBV30	TRBJ1-1	TRBD1	NA	TGTGCCGGGGGGGACAGCATGAACACTGAAGCTTTCTTT	CAGGDSMNTEAFF
TRBV27	TRBJ2-7	TRBD1	NA	TGTGCCAGCAGCCCCGGGACAGGGCCCTACGAGCAGTACTTC	CASSPGTGPYEQYF
TRBV9	TRBJ2-7	NA	NA	TGTGCCAGCAGCGTAGACTATAAACAATACGAGCAGTACTTC	CASSVDYKQYEQYF
TRBV6-6	TRBJ1-2	TRBD1	few	TGTGCCAGCAGTTCCGTGACAGGGGGCGGCTATGGCTACACCTTC	CASSSVTGGGYGYTF
TRBV4-3	TRBJ2-1	NA	few	TGCGCCAGCAGCCGGTACTCAGCTAGTGGGGATGAGCAGTTCTTC	CASSRYSASGDEQFF
TRBV9	TRBJ1-3	NA	NA	TGTGCCAGCAGCGTAGGGGGAGACGGAAACACCATATATTTT	CASSVGGDGNTIYF
TRBV30	TRBJ2-1	TRBD2	NA	TGTGCCTGGACTCTCCTAGCGGAGCTTTACAATGAGCAGTTCTTC	CAWTLLAELYNEQFF
TRBV5-6	TRBJ2-7	TRBD2	few	TGTGCCAGCAGCCTGAACTTAGGACTAGCGGGAGTGTCGTACGAGCAGTACTTC	CASSLNLGLAGVSYEQYF
TRBV13	TRBJ2-3	NA	NA	TGTGCCAGCAGCCCGGGACTTGGGGCAGATACGCAGTATTTT	CASSPGLGADTQYF
TRBV19	TRBJ1-5	NA	few	TGTGCCAGTTGGCATGCCGGGGCAAGTCAGCCCCAGCATTTT	CASWHAGASQPQHF
TRBV14	TRBJ1-2	NA	NA	TGTGCCAGCAGCCAGCAAGGACCGCCCTATGGCTACACCTTC	CASSQQGPPYGYTF
TRBV6-5	TRBJ1-4	NA	NA	TGTGCCAGCAGTCAAACGACAGGTGGTAATGAAAAACTGTTTTTT	CASSQTTGGNEKLFF
TRBV13	TRBJ2-6	NA	NA	TGTGCCAGCAGCTTAGATGGCAGCTCTGGGGCCAACGTCCTGACTTTC	CASSLDGSSGANVLTF
TRBV5-6	TRBJ1-2	NA	few	TGTGTGACCGGGGGCAGGGGAGGCTCAGGCTACACCTTC	CVTGGRGGSGYTF
TRBV30	TRBJ1-2	NA	few	TGTGCCTGGAGTGGTTTTGGGACATCGATTAACTATGGCTACACCTTC	CAWSGFGTSINYGYTF
TRBV7-6	TRBJ2-7	TRBD2	few	TGTGCCAGCAGCTTAACTAGCGGGAGCGAGCAGTACTTC	CASSLTSGSEQYF
TRBV27	TRBJ2-3	TRBD2	medium-sized	TGTGCCAGCAGTCCACTAGCGGGGGGGCTGGGAGATACGCAGTATTTT	CASSPLAGGLGDTQYF
TRBV2	TRBJ2-7	TRBD1	NA	TGTGCCAGCAGGAGGACAGGAACCTACGAGCAGTACTTC	CASRRTGTYEQYF
TRBV14	TRBJ2-1	TRBD2	NA	TGTGCCAGCAGCCGCGGACTAGCGGGAGCGAATGAGCAGTTCTTC	CASSRGLAGANEQFF
TRBV20-1	TRBJ2-1	NA	NA	TGCAGTGCCAGACGGCTTGAGCAGTTCTTC	CSARRLEQFF
TRBV27	TRBJ2-1	NA	NA	TGTGCCAGCAGCGTCGGCCACGAGCAGTTCTTC	CASSVGHEQFF
TRBV21-1	TRBJ2-7	NA	few	TGTGCCAGCAGCAAACCCCGGGACAGGATCCGGCGGAGTTTGGACGAGCAGTACTTC	CASSKPRDRIRRSLDEQYF
TRBV5-8	TRBJ2-7	NA	NA	TGTGCCAGCAGCTTGTTGAGCGCCTACTACGAGCAGTACTTC	CASSLLSAYYEQYF
TRBV7-2	TRBJ2-5	TRBD2	few	TGTGCCAGCAGTTCGACTAGCGGGGGAGGAGAGACCCAGTACTTC	CASSSTSGGGETQYF
TRBV19	TRBJ2-3	TRBD1	NA	TGTGCCAGTAGTATTTTAGGGGTGACAGGGGACACAGATACGCAGTATTTT	CASSILGVTGDTDTQYF
TRBV11-3	TRBJ2-2	NA	NA	TGTGCCAGCAGCTCCTACCTCGGACTCGTGAACACCGGGGAGCTGTTTTTT	CASSSYLGLVNTGELFF
TRBV5-4	TRBJ2-7	TRBD1	NA	TGTGCCAGCAGCTTGTTAGGGGGCCCATCCGAGCAGTACTTC	CASSLLGGPSEQYF
TRBV27	TRBJ2-7	TRBD2	few	TGTGCCAGCAGTTTTCTGGCGGGAGGGGGGACCTACGAGCAGTACTTC	CASSFLAGGGTYEQYF
TRBV6-5	TRBJ1-1	NA	NA	TGTGCCAGCAGTCCCATGGGGCCTGGCGAAGCTTTCTTT	CASSPMGPGEAFF
TRBV9	TRBJ2-3	NA	NA	TGTGCCAGCAGCGTAGGGGGGGACATGGAAGATACGCAGTATTTT	CASSVGGDMEDTQYF
TRBV27	TRBJ1-2	NA	NA	TGTGCCAGCAGTTTATTACCCCGTGGCGGCTACACCTTC	CASSLLPRGGYTF
TRBV11-3	TRBJ1-6	TRBD1	NA	TGTGCCAGCAGCTTATCCGTGGACAGGGGAATCCACTTT	CASSLSVDRGIHF
TRBV27	TRBJ2-3	NA	once	TGTGCCAGCGGTTTATCAGGGGTGCATCAGCCCCAGTATTTT	CASGLSGVHQPQYF
TRBV9	TRBJ2-1	NA	NA	TGTGCCAGCAGCGTAGATGAGGCGAGGGACTCCTACAATGAGCAGTTCTTC	CASSVDEARDSYNEQFF
TRBV7-6	TRBJ2-1	NA	NA	TGTGCCAGCAGCTCCGACCCCCGAGGGGCTGAGCAGTTCTTC	CASSSDPRGAEQFF
TRBV5-4	TRBJ2-7	TRBD2	NA	TGTGCCAGCAGCCAAGGACCTAGCGGGGGACTATCCTACGAGCAGTACTTC	CASSQGPSGGLSYEQYF
TRBV7-6	TRBJ1-1	NA	NA	TGTGCCAGCAGCTCCGGGACGGACCAAGCTTTCTTT	CASSSGTDQAFF
TRBV4-1	TRBJ1-1	NA	few	TGCGCCAGCAGCCACGATGGGGTGGCTGAAGCTTTCTTT	CASSHDGVAEAFF